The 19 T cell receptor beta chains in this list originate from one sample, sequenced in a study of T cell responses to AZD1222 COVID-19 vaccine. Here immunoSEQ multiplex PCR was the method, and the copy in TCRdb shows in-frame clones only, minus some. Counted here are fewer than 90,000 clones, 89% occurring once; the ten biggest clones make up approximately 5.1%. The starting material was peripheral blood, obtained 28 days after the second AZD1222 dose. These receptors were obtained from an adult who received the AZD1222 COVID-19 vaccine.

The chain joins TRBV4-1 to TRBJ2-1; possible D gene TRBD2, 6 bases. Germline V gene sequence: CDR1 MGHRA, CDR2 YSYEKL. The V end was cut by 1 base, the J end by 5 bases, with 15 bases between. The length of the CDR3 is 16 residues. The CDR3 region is CASSQVTGTGDNEQFF. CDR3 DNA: TGCGCCAGCAGCCAAGTCACCGGGACTGGAGACAATGAGCAGTTCTTC.

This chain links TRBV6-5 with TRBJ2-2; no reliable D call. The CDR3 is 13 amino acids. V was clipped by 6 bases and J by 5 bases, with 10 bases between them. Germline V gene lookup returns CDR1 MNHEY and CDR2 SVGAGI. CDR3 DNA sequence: TGTGCCAGCAGAGCAAGAAGGACCGGGGAGCTGTTTTTT. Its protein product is CASRARRTGELFF.

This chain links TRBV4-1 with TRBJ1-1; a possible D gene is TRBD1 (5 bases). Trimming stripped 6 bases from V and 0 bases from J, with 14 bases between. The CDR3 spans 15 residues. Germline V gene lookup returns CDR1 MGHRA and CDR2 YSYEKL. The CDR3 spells CASSRATGLNTEAFF. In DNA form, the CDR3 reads TGCGCCAGCAGTCGAGCTACAGGACTGAACACTGAAGCTTTCTTT.

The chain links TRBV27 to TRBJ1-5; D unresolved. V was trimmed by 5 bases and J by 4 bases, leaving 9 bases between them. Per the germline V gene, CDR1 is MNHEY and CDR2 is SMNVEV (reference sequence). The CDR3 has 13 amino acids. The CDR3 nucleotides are TGTGCCAGCAGTCCTCAAGGTAATCAGCCCCAGCATTTT. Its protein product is CASSPQGNQPQHF.

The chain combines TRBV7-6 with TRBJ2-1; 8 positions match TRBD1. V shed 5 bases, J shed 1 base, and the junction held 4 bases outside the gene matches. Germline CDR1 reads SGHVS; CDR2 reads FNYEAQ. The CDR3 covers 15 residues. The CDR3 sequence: CASSGRQGSYNEQFF. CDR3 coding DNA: TGTGCCAGCAGCGGCCGACAGGGGTCCTACAATGAGCAGTTCTTC. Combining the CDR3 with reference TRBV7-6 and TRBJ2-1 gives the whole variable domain GAGVSQSPRYKVTKRGQDVALRCDPISGHVSLYWYRQALGQGPEFLTYFNYEAQQDKSGLPNDRFSAERPEGSISTLTIQRTEQRDSAMYRCASSGRQGSYNEQFFGPGTRLTVL.

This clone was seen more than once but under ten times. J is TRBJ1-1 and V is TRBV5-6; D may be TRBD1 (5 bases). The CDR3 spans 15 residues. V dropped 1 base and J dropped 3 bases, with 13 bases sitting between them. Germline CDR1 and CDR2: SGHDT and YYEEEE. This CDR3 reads CASSLSPQGHTEAFF. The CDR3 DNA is TGTGCCAGCAGCTTGAGTCCCCAGGGACACACTGAAGCTTTCTTT.

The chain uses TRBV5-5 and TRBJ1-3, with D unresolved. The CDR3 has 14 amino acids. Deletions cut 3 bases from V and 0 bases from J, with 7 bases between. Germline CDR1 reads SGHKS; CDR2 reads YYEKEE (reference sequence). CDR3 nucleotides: TGTGCCAGCAGCTCAACGGACTCTGGAAACACCATATATTTT. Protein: CASSSTDSGNTIYF.

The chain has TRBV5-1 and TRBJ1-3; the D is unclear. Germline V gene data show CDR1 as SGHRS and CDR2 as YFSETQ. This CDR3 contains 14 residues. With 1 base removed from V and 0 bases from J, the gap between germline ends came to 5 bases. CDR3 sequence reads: CASSLLSSGNTIYF. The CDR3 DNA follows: TGCGCCAGCAGCTTGTTGAGCTCTGGAAACACCATATATTTT. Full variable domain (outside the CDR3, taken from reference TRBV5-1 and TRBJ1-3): KAGVTQTPRYLIKTRGQQVTLSCSPISGHRSVSWYQQTPGQGLQFLFEYFSETQRNKGNFPGRFSGRQFSNSRSEMNVSTLELGDSALYLCASSLLSSGNTIYFGEGSWLTVV.

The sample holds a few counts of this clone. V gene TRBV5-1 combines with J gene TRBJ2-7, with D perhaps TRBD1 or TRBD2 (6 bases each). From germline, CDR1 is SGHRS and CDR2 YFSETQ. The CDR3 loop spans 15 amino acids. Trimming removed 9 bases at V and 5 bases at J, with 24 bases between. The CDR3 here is CATRYLGGELDEQYF. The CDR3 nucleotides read TGCGCCACGCGATATTTGGGGGGCGAGTTAGACGAGCAGTACTTC.

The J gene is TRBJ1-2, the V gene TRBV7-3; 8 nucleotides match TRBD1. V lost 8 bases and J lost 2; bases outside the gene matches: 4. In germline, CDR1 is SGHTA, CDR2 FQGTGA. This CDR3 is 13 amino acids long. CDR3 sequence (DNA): TGTGCCAGCCGACAGGGGATGAACTATGGCTACACCTTC. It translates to CASRQGMNYGYTF.

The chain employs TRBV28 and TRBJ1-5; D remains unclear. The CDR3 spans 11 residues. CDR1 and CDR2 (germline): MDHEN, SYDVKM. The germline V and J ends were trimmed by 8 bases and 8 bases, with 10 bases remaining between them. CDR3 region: CASRGYEPQHF. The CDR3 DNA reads TGTGCCAGCCGTGGGTACGAGCCCCAGCATTTT.

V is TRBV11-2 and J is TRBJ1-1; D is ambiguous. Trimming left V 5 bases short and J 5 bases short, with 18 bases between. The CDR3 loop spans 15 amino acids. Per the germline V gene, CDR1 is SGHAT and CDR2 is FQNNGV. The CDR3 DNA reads TGTGCCAGCAGCGCCGGACTTGAGGCTAGGACTGAAGCTTTCTTT. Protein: CASSAGLEARTEAFF.

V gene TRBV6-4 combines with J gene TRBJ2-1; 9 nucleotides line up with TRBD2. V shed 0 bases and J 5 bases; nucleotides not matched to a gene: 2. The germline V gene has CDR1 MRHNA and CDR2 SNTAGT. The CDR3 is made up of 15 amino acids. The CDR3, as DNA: TGTGCCAGCAGTGACTCGCGGGGGGGCCACAATGAGCAGTTCTTC. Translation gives CASSDSRGGHNEQFF.

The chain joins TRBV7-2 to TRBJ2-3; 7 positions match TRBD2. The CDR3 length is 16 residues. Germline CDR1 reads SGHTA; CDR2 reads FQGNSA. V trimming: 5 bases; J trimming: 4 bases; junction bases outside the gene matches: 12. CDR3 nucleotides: TGTGCCAGCAGCACCCAAAGCGGGGCTGGTGCAGATACGCAGTATTTT. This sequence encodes CASSTQSGAGADTQYF.

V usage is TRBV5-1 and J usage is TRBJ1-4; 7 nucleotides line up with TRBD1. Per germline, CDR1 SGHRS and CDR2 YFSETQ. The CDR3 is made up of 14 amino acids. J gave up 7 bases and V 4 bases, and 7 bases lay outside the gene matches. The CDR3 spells CASSLGQWGEKLFF. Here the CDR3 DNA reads TGCGCCAGCAGCCTGGGACAGTGGGGTGAAAAACTGTTTTTT.

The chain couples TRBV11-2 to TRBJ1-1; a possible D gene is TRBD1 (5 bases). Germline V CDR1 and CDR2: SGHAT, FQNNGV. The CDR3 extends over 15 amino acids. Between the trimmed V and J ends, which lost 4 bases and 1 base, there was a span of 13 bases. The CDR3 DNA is TGTGCCAGCAGCTACCGGCGGGGCAAGAACACTGAAGCTTTCTTT. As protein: CASSYRRGKNTEAFF.

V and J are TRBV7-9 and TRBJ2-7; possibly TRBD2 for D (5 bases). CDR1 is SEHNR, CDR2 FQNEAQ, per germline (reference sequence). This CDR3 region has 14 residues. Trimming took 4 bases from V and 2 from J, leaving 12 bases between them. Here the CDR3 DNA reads TGTGCCAGCAGCTATCCTCGGCGGGCCTACGAGCAGTACTTC. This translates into CASSYPRRAYEQYF.

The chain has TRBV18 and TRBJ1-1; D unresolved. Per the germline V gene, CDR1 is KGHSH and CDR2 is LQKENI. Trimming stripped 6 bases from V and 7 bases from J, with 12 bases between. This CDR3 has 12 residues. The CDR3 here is CASSAMGIEAFF. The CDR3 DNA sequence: TGTGCCAGCTCCGCTATGGGTATTGAAGCTTTCTTT.

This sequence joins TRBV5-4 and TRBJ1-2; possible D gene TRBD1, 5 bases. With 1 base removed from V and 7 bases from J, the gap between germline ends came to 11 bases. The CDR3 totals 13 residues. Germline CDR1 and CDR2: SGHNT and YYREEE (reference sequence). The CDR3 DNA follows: TGTGCCAGCAGCTTGTGGATCCAGGGTGGCTACACCTTC. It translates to CASSLWIQGGYTF.